The clone carrying this T cell receptor beta chain was seen at least ten times. Its antigen is undetermined. This sample is part of a study of T cells in Graves' hyperthyroidism and ophthalmopathy. Study findings and constraints: Most thyroid clonotypes that were expanded above 0.001 also turned up in blood. Patients with ophthalmopathy were separated from those with stable hyperthyroidism by a 13 V-J model.

Amplification of TCR beta CDR3 regions used RNA as the template. The TCR CDR3 was amplified in a first-round RT-PCR using the HTBI primer set. One entry per CDR3 protein results from TCRdb running MiXCR on the multiplex PCR reads. The top ten hold less than 9% of the sample, which has 650,000 to 800,000 distinct CDR3 sequences, just under 45% seen once. V dropped 4 bases and J dropped 9 bases, with 15 bases sitting between them. The CDR3 covers 13 residues. Per the germline V gene, CDR1 is SGHVS and CDR2 is FQNEAQ. Patients were excluded because of uncontrolled infection, other autoimmune disease, pregnancy or lactation.

The clonotype was recovered from an adult man with Graves' disease, either hyperthyroidism or ophthalmopathy (not recorded which). The chain employs TRBV7-8 and TRBJ2-5, with D possibly TRBD2 on 6 matching bases. Sequencing used peripheral blood or thyroid tissue (not recorded which). The CDR3 coding sequence is TGTGCCAGCAGCTGGGGGGTTAATCAGCCCCAGTACTTC. Protein: CASSWGVNQPQYF. Drawing the rest from reference TRBV7-8 and TRBJ2-5, the complete variable domain is GAGVSQSPRYKVAKRGQDVALRCDPISGHVSLFWYQQALGQGPEFLTYFQNEAQLDKSGLPSDRFFAERPEGSVSTLKIQRTQQEDSAVYLCASSWGVNQPQYFGPGTRLLVL.